A single sample gave rise to the 14 T cell receptor beta chains below, sequenced in a study of blood T cell repertoires in COVID-19. Measured with immunoSEQ multiplex PCR; TCRdb has only the in-frame clones, and not every one. The sample has 98,000 or so clones; around 84% are singletons. The sequencing sample was made of peripheral blood. The receptors were sampled from a man between 60 and 75 years old with acute or convalescent COVID-19.

CDR3 DNA sequence: TGTGCCAGCAGTTTGAAGGACAGCCCGGTGTGGGGTGGCTACACCTTC. Its protein is CASSLKDSPVWGGYTF. The V and J genes are TRBV28 and TRBJ1-2; D possibly corresponds to TRBD1 (6 bases). V was pared by 3 bases and J by 7 bases, with 21 bases between. This CDR3 is built from 16 residues. Germline-derived CDR1 and CDR2 are MDHEN and SYDVKM.

This rearrangement joins TRBV18 to TRBJ1-1; no reliable D call. The CDR3 covers 13 residues. V lost 5 bases, J lost 2 bases, and 9 bases lay in between. Germline loops: CDR1 KGHSH, CDR2 LQKENI. This CDR3 is CASSEAGNTEAFF. DNA of the CDR3: TGTGCCAGCTCAGAGGCCGGCAACACTGAAGCTTTCTTT.

With respect to this clone: The junction differs from germline at one of its ends, possibly a read error. J is TRBJ2-5 and V is TRBV3-1 (or the pseudogene TRBV3-2); tentatively, D is TRBD2 (5 bases). CDR3 size: 13 residues. CDR1 and CDR2 from the germline V gene are LGHDT and YNNKEL (reference sequence). The CDR3 DNA is TGTGCCAGCAGTCAAGCGGCCTCGGGGACCCAGTACTTC. Amino acids: CASSQAASGTQYF.

The chain carries TRBV2 and TRBJ1-5, with TRBD1 matching over 7 bases. Trimming cost V 4 bases and J 3 bases; bases outside gene matches: 12. The CDR3 is 17 amino acids. The germline gives CDR1 SNHLY, CDR2 FYNNEI. The CDR3 loop reads CASSGRATGVINQPQHF. The CDR3, as DNA: TGTGCCAGCAGTGGAAGGGCAACAGGGGTCATCAATCAGCCCCAGCATTTT.

A few counts support this clone. V usage is TRBV5-1 and J usage is TRBJ2-1; TRBD1 aligns across 7 bases. The V segment lost 5 bases and the J segment 4 bases; nucleotides outside the gene matches: 0. The CDR3 is 12 amino acids. Germline V gene sequence: CDR1 SGHRS, CDR2 YFSETQ. CDR3 bases: TGCGCCAGCAGGGGACAGTACAATGAGCAGTTCTTC. This translates into CASRGQYNEQFF. Supplemented by reference TRBV5-1 and TRBJ2-1, the full variable domain reads KAGVTQTPRYLIKTRGQQVTLSCSPISGHRSVSWYQQTPGQGLQFLFEYFSETQRNKGNFPGRFSGRQFSNSRSEMNVSTLELGDSALYLCASRGQYNEQFFGPGTRLTVL.

The chain links TRBV19 to TRBJ2-2; D remains unclear. CDR3 size: 14 residues. The germline CDR1 and CDR2 sequences are LNHDA and SQIVND (reference sequence). V lost 3 bases and J 1 base, leaving 6 bases between the germline ends. Here the CDR3 DNA reads TGTGCCAGTAGTATTCAGGTGAACACCGGGGAGCTGTTTTTT. It codes for CASSIQVNTGELFF.

The V call is TRBV19, the J call TRBJ1-1; no reliable D call. This CDR3 spans 12 amino acids. Germline CDR1 and CDR2: LNHDA and SQIVND (reference sequence). Trimming left V 7 bases short and J 1 base short, with 7 bases between. This chain's CDR3 is CASIAGNTEAFF. The DNA of the CDR3 is TGTGCCAGTATTGCCGGGAACACTGAAGCTTTCTTT.

The rearrangement links TRBV30 to TRBJ2-3, with a weak D call TRBD1 (6 bases). Per germline, CDR1 GTSNPN and CDR2 SVGIG (reference sequence). The CDR3 covers 15 residues. Trimming shortened V by 8 bases and J by 3 bases, and 21 bases separated the two germline ends. CDR3 coding DNA: TGTGCCGGGACAATCGGACACTTAGGAACAGATACGCAGTATTTT. Its translation: CAGTIGHLGTDTQYF.

This clone appeared a single time. The chain joins TRBV6-5 to TRBJ2-3, with D possibly being TRBD2 (6 bases). The V gene lost 6 bases and the J gene lost 2 bases, with 12 bases spanning the gap. Germline CDR1 MNHEY, CDR2 SVGAGI. This CDR3 has 14 amino acids. CDR3 nucleotide sequence: TGTGCCAGCAGGCTGAGGGACTCCACAGATACGCAGTATTTT. This sequence encodes CASRLRDSTDTQYF.

V gene TRBV5-1 combines with J gene TRBJ1-1; D remains unclear. The CDR3 consists of 11 residues. The germline V and J ends were trimmed by 6 bases and 5 bases, with 8 bases remaining between them. CDR1 and CDR2 from the germline V gene are SGHRS and YFSETQ. The CDR3 nucleotides read TGCGCCAGCACCTCACAAACTGAAGCTTTCTTT. Translation: CASTSQTEAFF.

The V gene is TRBV7-8, the J gene TRBJ1-3; D gene unclear. The length of the CDR3 is 15 residues. CDR1 and CDR2 (germline): SGHVS, FQNEAQ. Trimming left V 5 bases short and J 0 bases short, with 11 bases between. For the CDR3, the DNA is TGTGCCAGCAGCCTACAGTTCTTCTCTGGAAACACCATATATTTT. Protein product: CASSLQFFSGNTIYF.

CDR3 protein: CAIRTSGSGGNTGELFF. The CDR3, as DNA: TGTGCCATCAGGACTAGCGGGAGTGGAGGGAACACCGGGGAGCTGTTTTTT. V is TRBV10-3 and J is TRBJ2-2; TRBD2 matches 12 bases. V shed 6 bases, J shed 1 base, and the junction held 6 bases outside the gene matches. The CDR3 sequence is 17 residues long. Germline-derived CDR1 and CDR2 are ENHRY and SYGVKD.

The chain combines TRBV19 with TRBJ2-2; tentative D call: TRBD1 (5 bases). V shed 4 bases and J shed 1 base, with 10 bases lying between them. The CDR3 runs 15 residues. The V gene's germline CDR1 is LNHDA and CDR2 SQIVND (reference sequence). DNA of the CDR3: TGTGCCAGTAGTACATTAGGACAGAACACCGGGGAGCTGTTTTTT. As protein: CASSTLGQNTGELFF.

The chain is built from TRBV14 and TRBJ2-7, with 9 bases that match TRBD2. The CDR3 contains 16 residues. The trim removed 0 bases at V and 5 bases at J, leaving 8 bases unmatched. CDR1 and CDR2 from the germline V gene are SGHDN and FVKESK. The CDR3 nucleotides read TGTGCCAGCAGCCAAGAAGGGCTAGCGGGAATCCACGAGCAGTACTTC. Translated, it gives CASSQEGLAGIHEQYF.